The sample holds a few counts of the clone carrying this TCR beta chain. The sample is drawn from a study of T-cell memory formation after mild COVID-19. The CDR3 is made up of 15 amino acids. CDR1 and CDR2 from the germline V gene are SGDLS and YYNGEE. Trimming shortened V by 0 bases and J by 0 bases, and 7 bases separated the two germline ends. After 5'RACE with constant-segment primers, TCR alpha and TCR beta cDNA libraries carrying sample barcodes and UMIs were obtained. From the 5' RACE reads, TCRdb called clonotypes with MiXCR, one entry per CDR3 protein. The sample contains 120,000 to 150,000 distinct CDR3 sequences, around 21% of which appear only once.

This TCR came from an adult woman who had mild COVID-19 (a few samples of this study predate the infection). Cell type and time point are not known. The V gene is TRBV9, the J gene TRBJ2-1; D perhaps matches TRBD1 (5 bases). The specimen was PBMCs or a T cell subset sorted from them (not recorded which). The CDR3 protein is CASSVGRGSYNEQFF. CDR3 bases: TGTGCCAGCAGCGTAGGAAGGGGCTCCTACAATGAGCAGTTCTTC.